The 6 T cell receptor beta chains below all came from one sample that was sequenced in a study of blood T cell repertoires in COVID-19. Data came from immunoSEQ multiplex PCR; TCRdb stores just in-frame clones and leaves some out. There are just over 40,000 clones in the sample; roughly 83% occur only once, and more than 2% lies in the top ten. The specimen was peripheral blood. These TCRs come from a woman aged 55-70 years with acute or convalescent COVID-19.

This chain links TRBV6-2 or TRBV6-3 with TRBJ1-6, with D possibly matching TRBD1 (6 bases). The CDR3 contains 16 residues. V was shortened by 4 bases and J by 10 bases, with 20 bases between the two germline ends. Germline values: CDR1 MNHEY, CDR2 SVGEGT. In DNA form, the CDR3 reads TGTGCCAGCAGTTTCCCAATCACAGGGACGTTCTCACCCCTCCACTTT. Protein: CASSFPITGTFSPLHF.

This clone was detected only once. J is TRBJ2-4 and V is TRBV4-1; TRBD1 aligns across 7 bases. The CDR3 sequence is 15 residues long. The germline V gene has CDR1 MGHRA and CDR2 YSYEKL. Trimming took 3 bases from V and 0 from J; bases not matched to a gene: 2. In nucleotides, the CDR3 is TGCGCCAGCAGCCATCACAGGGGAGCCAAAAACATTCAGTACTTC. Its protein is CASSHHRGAKNIQYF.

Here the CDR3 DNA reads TGTGCCAGCAGCCAAGTAACGGGAGGAAACAATGAGCAGTTCTTC. Translation gives CASSQVTGGNNEQFF. This chain uses TRBV3-1 (or the pseudogene TRBV3-2) with TRBJ2-1; 7 nucleotides align to TRBD2. The germline gives CDR1 LGHDT, CDR2 YNNKEL (reference sequence). V lost 1 base, J lost 5 bases, and 5 bases stayed unmatched. The CDR3 is 15 amino acids.

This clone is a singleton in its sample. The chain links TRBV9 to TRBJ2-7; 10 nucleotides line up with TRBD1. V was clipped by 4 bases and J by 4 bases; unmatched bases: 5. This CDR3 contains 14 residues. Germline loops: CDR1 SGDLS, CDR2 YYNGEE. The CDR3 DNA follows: TGTGCCAGCAGCCCAGGACAGGGGGGATACGAGCAGTACTTC. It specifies CASSPGQGGYEQYF.

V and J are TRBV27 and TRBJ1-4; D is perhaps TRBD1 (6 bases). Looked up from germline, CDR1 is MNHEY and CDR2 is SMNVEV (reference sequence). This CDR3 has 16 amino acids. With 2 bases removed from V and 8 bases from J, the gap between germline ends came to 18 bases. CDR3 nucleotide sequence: TGTGCCAGCAGTTTAGGGGACACCGGGTCGTGGGAAAAACTGTTTTTT. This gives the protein CASSLGDTGSWEKLFF.

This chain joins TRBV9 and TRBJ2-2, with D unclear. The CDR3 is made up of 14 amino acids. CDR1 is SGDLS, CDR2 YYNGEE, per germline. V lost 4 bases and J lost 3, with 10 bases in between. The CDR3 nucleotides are TGTGCCAGCAGCTACGAGGCGGACACCGGGGAGCTGTTTTTT. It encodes CASSYEADTGELFF.